One sample yielded the 29 T cell receptor beta chains listed below, sequenced in a study of blood T cell repertoires in COVID-19. The method was immunoSEQ multiplex PCR; TCRdb's version includes in-frame clones alone and lacks a portion of them. Here the sample spans about 130,000 clones, around nine tenths being singletons. The sequencing sample was made of peripheral blood. Receptors were obtained from a man aged 60 to 75 with COVID-19, enrolled during active disease.

The chain carries TRBV28 and TRBJ2-5; D might be TRBD1 (6 bases). Germline CDR1 and CDR2: MDHEN and SYDVKM. The CDR3 runs to 13 residues. Trimming pared 5 bases from V and 4 bases from J, leaving 11 bases between. The DNA of the CDR3 is TGTGCCAGCAGTGTACAGGGACGAGAGACCCAGTACTTC. This translates into CASSVQGRETQYF. The entire variable domain, with the rest obtained from reference TRBV28 and TRBJ2-5, is as follows: DVKVTQSSRYLVKRTGEKVFLECVQDMDHENMFWYRQDPGLGLRLIYFSYDVKMKEKGDIPEGYSVSREKKERFSLILESASTNQTSMYLCASSVQGRETQYFGPGTRLLVL.

J is TRBJ2-3 and V is TRBV21-1; TRBD2 was called by the table and not checked on the DNA. TRBV21-1 is reported as a pseudogene. The CDR3 is made up of 16 amino acids. CDR3 nucleotides: TGTGCCAGCAGCAAAGCGAAGAGCGGGATAGCAGATACGCAGTATTTT. As protein: CASSKAKSGIADTQYF.

V gene TRBV4-1 combines with J gene TRBJ1-4; D may be TRBD1 (5 bases). This CDR3 comprises 16 residues. Germline V lookup: CDR1 MGHRA, CDR2 YSYEKL. V was clipped by 1 base and J by 4 bases, with 13 bases between them. The CDR3 loop is CASSQGEGRDNEKLFF. CDR3 bases: TGCGCCAGCAGCCAAGGGGAGGGACGGGATAATGAAAAACTGTTTTTT.

In this sample, this clone turned up once. This chain links TRBV2 with TRBJ2-1; possibly TRBD2 for D (6 bases). V was pared by 8 bases and J by 4 bases, with 21 bases between. CDR3 length: 16 amino acids. Germline V lookup: CDR1 SNHLY, CDR2 FYNNEI. The CDR3 nucleotides read TGTGCCAGCTTACTCCCCCCTAGCGACCTTTACAATGAGCAGTTCTTC. It encodes CASLLPPSDLYNEQFF.

This clone was detected a few times. V usage is TRBV5-6 and J usage is TRBJ1-2; 7 bases fit TRBD1. Germline V gene data show CDR1 as SGHDT and CDR2 as YYEEEE. The CDR3 is made up of 15 amino acids. V trimming: 3 bases; J trimming: 4 bases; junction bases outside the gene matches: 9. In DNA form, the CDR3 reads TGTGCCAGCAGCTCGACCGGGACAGAAGTCTATGGCTACACCTTC. This translates into CASSSTGTEVYGYTF.

V usage is TRBV6-2 or TRBV6-3 and J usage is TRBJ2-5; 7 bases fit TRBD2. The ends lost 6 bases at V and 5 bases at J; junction bases unmatched: 3. The germline gives CDR1 MNHEY, CDR2 SVGEGT. This CDR3 has 12 amino acids. The CDR3 loop is CASSPTSETQYF. In DNA, the CDR3 is TGTGCCAGCAGCCCGACTAGCGAGACCCAGTACTTC.

The V call is TRBV3-1 (or the pseudogene TRBV3-2), the J call TRBJ2-2; maybe TRBD2 (6 bases). The CDR3 spans 16 residues. Germline V CDR1 and CDR2: LGHDT, YNNKEL (reference sequence). The ends were cut back, 1 base at V and 1 base at J, with 10 bases in the middle. This chain's CDR3 is CASSQGVGGNTGELFF. In DNA, the CDR3 is TGTGCCAGCAGCCAAGGAGTCGGGGGGAACACCGGGGAGCTGTTTTTT.

In regard to this clone: Different DNA sequences within this sample yield the same CDR3. The chain carries TRBV5-1 and TRBJ2-7, with 8 bases aligning to TRBD1. Looked up from germline, CDR1 is SGHRS and CDR2 is YFSETQ. The V and J ends lost 2 bases and 3 bases, in that order; junction bases with no gene match: 7. This CDR3 has 15 amino acids. The DNA of the CDR3 is TGCGCCAGCAGCTTAGGACAGGGCGGATTCTACGAGCAGTACTTC. As protein: CASSLGQGGFYEQYF.

The chain employs TRBV6-1 and TRBJ1-6; D is ambiguous. From germline, CDR1 is MNHNS and CDR2 SASEGT. Between the trimmed V and J ends, which lost 1 base and 0 bases, there was a span of 10 bases. The CDR3 extends over 17 amino acids. The CDR3, as DNA: TGTGCCAGCAGTGAAGTGAACTCTAGCTCCTATAATTCACCCCTCCACTTT. Protein product: CASSEVNSSSYNSPLHF.

The gene calls are TRBV27 and TRBJ2-2, with 12 bases lining up with TRBD1. The CDR3 contains 16 residues. Trimming took 5 bases from V and 3 from J; bases not matched to a gene: 4. Germline CDR1 reads MNHEY; CDR2 reads SMNVEV (reference sequence). This CDR3 reads CASSPGQGAYTGELFF. In DNA form, the CDR3 reads TGTGCCAGCAGTCCGGGACAGGGGGCGTACACCGGGGAGCTGTTTTTT.

Here the CDR3 DNA reads TGTGCCAGCAGTTCGGGGAGCAATCAGCCCCAGCATTTT. It encodes CASSSGSNQPQHF. The gene calls are TRBV6-5 and TRBJ1-5; D remains ambiguous. The CDR3 loop spans 13 amino acids. Germline V gives CDR1 MNHEY, CDR2 SVGAGI. V lost 4 bases and J 1 base, leaving 5 bases between the germline ends.

J is TRBJ2-2 and V is TRBV13; maybe TRBD1 (6 bases). CDR1 is PRHDT, CDR2 FYEKMQ, per germline (reference sequence). Trimming removed 2 bases from V and 3 bases from J, with 16 bases in between. The CDR3 is 17 amino acids. In nucleotides, the CDR3 is TGTGCCAGCAGCTTATCGGCTACACAGGGAGACACCGGGGAGCTGTTTTTT. Residues: CASSLSATQGDTGELFF.

Here the CDR3 DNA reads TGTGCCAGCAGCGGCGGGACTAGCGGAAGTGAGCAGTTCTTC. Encoded protein: CASSGGTSGSEQFF. The chain joins TRBV11-3 to TRBJ2-1; 11 bases are shared with TRBD2. Looked up from germline, CDR1 is SGHNT and CDR2 is YENEEA. The CDR3 consists of 14 residues. The V segment lost 5 bases and the J segment 9 bases; nucleotides outside the gene matches: 6.

The genes are TRBV15 and TRBJ1-5, with TRBD1 identical over 7 bases. The V and J ends lost 1 base and 5 bases, in that order; junction bases with no gene match: 5. This CDR3 comprises 15 residues. Germline CDR1 reads LNHNV; CDR2 reads YYDKDF (reference sequence). The CDR3: CATSRVGTADQPQHF. The CDR3 DNA follows: TGTGCCACCAGCAGAGTAGGGACAGCCGATCAGCCCCAGCATTTT.

V and J are TRBV25-1 and TRBJ2-7; weak D call: TRBD1 (5 bases). Trimming cost V 3 bases and J 0 bases, with 12 bases left between them. There are 15 residues in the CDR3. Germline-derived CDR1 and CDR2 are MGHDK and SYGVNS. The CDR3 nucleotides are TGTGCCAGCAGTGACCCGCAGGGATACTCCTACGAGCAGTACTTC. This codes for CASSDPQGYSYEQYF.

The CDR3 reads CAISGGTGDTYEQYF. Written as DNA, the CDR3 is TGTGCCATCAGTGGCGGGACAGGGGATACCTACGAGCAGTACTTC. V usage is TRBV10-3 and J usage is TRBJ2-7; 10 bases match TRBD1. There are 15 residues in the CDR3. With V trimmed by 4 bases and J by 2 bases, 5 bases remained unmatched. Germline CDR1 is ENHRY and CDR2 is SYGVKD.

V usage is TRBV6-5 and J usage is TRBJ2-7; D call uncertain. Germline lookup yields CDR1 MNHEY and CDR2 SVGAGI. The V end lost 2 bases, the J end lost 0 bases, and 11 bases lay between the germline ends. There are 15 residues in the CDR3. CDR3 DNA sequence: TGTGCCAGCAGTTACGGTTCCGGCGGCTCCTACGAGCAGTACTTC. It specifies CASSYGSGGSYEQYF.

The genes are TRBV11-3 and TRBJ2-1, with 15 bases that match TRBD2. Per germline, CDR1 SGHNT and CDR2 YENEEA. The CDR3 runs to 16 residues. The ends lost 5 bases at V and 9 bases at J; junction bases unmatched: 8. DNA for the CDR3: TGTGCCAGCAGCCCTAGGACTAGCGGGAGGGCTGGTGAGCAGTTCTTC. Protein sequence: CASSPRTSGRAGEQFF.

The chain recombines TRBV29-1 with TRBJ2-1, with TRBD1 identical over 7 bases. In germline, CDR1 is SQVTM, CDR2 ANQGSEA. The V segment lost 7 bases and the J segment 4 bases; nucleotides outside the gene matches: 4. The CDR3 consists of 12 residues. The chain's CDR3 is CSAQGEYNEQFF. The CDR3 region has the DNA TGCAGCGCCCAGGGGGAGTACAATGAGCAGTTCTTC.

The rearrangement links TRBV15 to TRBJ2-2; possible D gene TRBD2, 6 bases. Deletions cut 3 bases from V and 4 bases from J, with 9 bases between. The CDR3 contains 14 residues. Per the germline V gene, CDR1 is LNHNV and CDR2 is YYDKDF (reference sequence). CDR3 coding DNA: TGTGCCACCAGCAGCGGGAGAAGCACCGGGGAGCTGTTTTTT. Translating gives CATSSGRSTGELFF.

This clone appeared once. The chain recombines TRBV7-2 with TRBJ2-1; 7 bases align to TRBD2. Losses at the gene ends were 1 base for V and 4 bases for J; bases not matched to a gene: 4. Germline assignment: CDR1 SGHTA and CDR2 FQGNSA. The CDR3 has 15 amino acids. CDR3 region: CASSLGWEGYNEQFF. The CDR3 nucleotides read TGTGCCAGCAGCTTAGGGTGGGAGGGATACAATGAGCAGTTCTTC.

The chain combines TRBV30 with TRBJ1-1; the D gene is possibly TRBD1 (5 bases). The CDR3 totals 14 residues. Germline loops: CDR1 GTSNPN, CDR2 SVGIG (reference sequence). V was cut by 3 bases and J by 6 bases, with 17 bases left in between. CDR3 in amino acids: CAWRNPRVWAEAFF. The CDR3, as DNA: TGTGCCTGGAGGAACCCCAGGGTATGGGCTGAAGCTTTCTTT.

Concerning this clone itself: Other DNA sequences from this sample encode an identical CDR3 as well. J is TRBJ1-5 and V is TRBV24-1; weak D call: TRBD1 (6 bases). Germline V gene lookup returns CDR1 KGHDR and CDR2 SFDVKD. CDR3 length equals 13 residues. V was clipped by 6 bases and J by 5 bases, with 10 bases between them. CDR3 protein: CATSPAGDQPQHF. CDR3 bases: TGTGCCACCAGTCCAGCAGGGGATCAGCCCCAGCATTTT.

V usage is TRBV10-3 and J usage is TRBJ2-7; TRBD1 is a possible D gene (5 bases). The CDR3 covers 12 residues. Germline CDR1 is ENHRY and CDR2 is SYGVKD. V was shortened by 6 bases and J by 7 bases, with 13 bases between the two germline ends. This CDR3 reads CAISRAGQEQYF. The CDR3 nucleotides read TGTGCCATCAGCCGGGCAGGGCAAGAGCAGTACTTC.

In its sample, this clone was seen once. The CDR3 DNA reads TGTGCCACCTCGGGGGGTGCGGGAGGCACATACAATGAGCAGTTCTTC. It codes for CATSGGAGGTYNEQFF. The gene calls are TRBV24-1 and TRBJ2-1; 8 bases are a match to TRBD2. This CDR3 has 16 residues. Germline CDR1 KGHDR, CDR2 SFDVKD. Losses at the gene ends were 9 bases for V and 4 bases for J; bases not matched to a gene: 13.

CDR3 protein: CASRAGTSGRLVTDTQYF. The CDR3 nucleotides read TGTGCCAGCAGAGCCGGGACTAGCGGGAGATTGGTCACAGATACGCAGTATTTT. The gene calls are TRBV2 and TRBJ2-3; 14 positions match TRBD2. V was clipped by 6 bases and J by 2 bases; unmatched bases: 10. Germline CDR1 reads SNHLY; CDR2 reads FYNNEI. The CDR3 sequence is 18 residues long.

This rearrangement joins TRBV4-3 to TRBJ1-3; D uncertain. The CDR3 consists of 15 residues. CDR1 is LGHNA, CDR2 YSLEER, per germline. Trimming took off 2 bases at V and 0 bases at J, with 8 bases between the two ends. The CDR3 protein is CASSQRSYSGNTIYF. CDR3 nucleotides: TGCGCCAGCAGCCAACGTAGTTACTCTGGAAACACCATATATTTT.

J is TRBJ1-1 and V is TRBV4-1; 7 bases are a match to TRBD1. The junction had 8 bases not matched to a gene; V was cut back by 5 bases and J by 5 bases. The CDR3 consists of 14 residues. Germline V gene data show CDR1 as MGHRA and CDR2 as YSYEKL. The CDR3 DNA follows: TGCGCCAGCAGCGGACACAGGGGAATAACTGAAGCTTTCTTT. It codes for CASSGHRGITEAFF.

The rearrangement links TRBV11-2 to TRBJ2-6; TRBD1 is a possible D gene (7 bases). The V and J ends lost 4 bases and 4 bases respectively, with 20 bases between them. Germline V lookup: CDR1 SGHAT, CDR2 FQNNGV. The CDR3 is made up of 18 amino acids. The DNA for the CDR3 is TGTGCCAGCAGCTCTCCCCGGGGGACAGTACTGGGGGCCAACGTCCTGACTTTC. Encoded protein: CASSSPRGTVLGANVLTF.